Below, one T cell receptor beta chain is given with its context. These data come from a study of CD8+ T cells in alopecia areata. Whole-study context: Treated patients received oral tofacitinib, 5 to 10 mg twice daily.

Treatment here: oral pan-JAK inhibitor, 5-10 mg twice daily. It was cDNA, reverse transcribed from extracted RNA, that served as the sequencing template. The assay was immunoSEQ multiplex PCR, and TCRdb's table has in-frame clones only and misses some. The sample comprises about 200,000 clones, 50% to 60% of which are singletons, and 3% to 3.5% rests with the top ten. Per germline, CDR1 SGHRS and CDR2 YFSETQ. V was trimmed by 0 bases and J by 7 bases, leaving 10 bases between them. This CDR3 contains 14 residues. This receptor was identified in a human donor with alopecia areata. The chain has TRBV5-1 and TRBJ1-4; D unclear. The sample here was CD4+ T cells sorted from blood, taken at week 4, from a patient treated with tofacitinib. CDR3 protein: CASSLGTSGEKLFF. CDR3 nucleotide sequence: TGCGCCAGCAGCTTGGGAACAAGTGGTGAAAAACTGTTTTTT.